This T cell receptor (beta chain) was sequenced during a study of T cell clonality in common variable immunodeficiency. Study-wide results and limits: Authors noted CVID clonality's cause needs subpopulation repertoire sequencing. Common variable immunodeficiency TCR beta sequences reportedly had fewer deletions and N-nucleotide insertions. Compared with healthy controls, CVID subjects showed increased TCRbeta clonality, mostly in about a third.

Reduced serum IgG, IgA and/or IgM plus specific antibody deficiency defined CVID. Each donor provided 5 to 8 ml of heparinized whole blood. Germline V gene sequence: CDR1 LNHDA, CDR2 SQIVND (reference sequence). The CDR3 has 11 residues. The V gene lost 10 bases and the J gene lost 4 bases, with 9 bases spanning the gap. In this sample, this clone turned up a few times. What it binds is not known. The read ends 3 residues early relative to the CDR3; the germline J gene fills the gap. Sequencing was performed with immunoSEQ multiplex PCR; in TCRdb, only in-frame clones are kept and a portion is missing. Reported are about 20,000 clones, none seen only once; the ten largest carry around 2.5%.

This receptor was obtained from a human donor with common variable immunodeficiency. Sequences were obtained from peripheral blood mononuclear cells. This chain joins TRBV19 and TRBJ2-3, with no clear D. The CDR3 is CATGQADTQYF. The CDR3 DNA, read in part, is TGTGCCACCGGCCAGGCAGATACG.